This passage covers 27 T cell receptor beta chains from one sample sequenced in a study of T cell responses to AZD1222 COVID-19 vaccine. The protocol was immunoSEQ multiplex PCR, while the TCRdb copy is restricted to in-frame clones and leaves out a portion. This table has approximately 160,000 clones, around 88% appearing once. The material was peripheral blood, obtained on day 0 of MenACWY control vaccination. The receptors come from an adult in good health.

CDR3 bases: TGTGCCACCAGTGATAAGGCTACTTCTGGAAACACCATATATTTT. Its protein product is CATSDKATSGNTIYF. The chain uses TRBV24-1 and TRBJ1-3; no firm D call. This CDR3 has 15 residues. V lost 3 bases and J lost 1, with 9 bases in between. Per germline, CDR1 KGHDR and CDR2 SFDVKD.

V is TRBV9 and J is TRBJ2-1; a weak D match, TRBD1 (5 bases). Germline lookup yields CDR1 SGDLS and CDR2 YYNGEE. The CDR3 has 15 residues. V lost 0 bases, J lost 3 bases, and 10 bases lay in between. The CDR3 sequence: CASSVGGQIYNEQFF. CDR3 DNA: TGTGCCAGCAGCGTAGGTGGACAAATCTACAATGAGCAGTTCTTC.

The chain is built from TRBV2 and TRBJ2-7, with D possibly TRBD2 on 6 matching bases. V lost 3 bases, J lost 4 bases, and 10 bases lay in between. The CDR3 is 13 amino acids. The germline gives CDR1 SNHLY, CDR2 FYNNEI. This CDR3 reads CASSEGLSYEQYF. The CDR3 DNA sequence: TGTGCCAGCAGTGAGGGACTCTCGTACGAGCAGTACTTC.

This chain links TRBV11-3 with TRBJ2-3, with D possibly TRBD2 on 5 matching bases. CDR3 length equals 16 residues. Germline V gene lookup returns CDR1 SGHNT and CDR2 YENEEA. Between the trimmed V and J ends, which lost 6 bases and 2 bases, there was a span of 18 bases. CDR3 region: CASSGQGGIYTDTQYF. The DNA of the CDR3 is TGTGCCAGCAGTGGCCAAGGAGGAATTTACACAGATACGCAGTATTTT.

This chain joins TRBV5-6 and TRBJ1-1; 7 bases fit TRBD1. The germline V gene has CDR1 SGHDT and CDR2 YYEEEE. The CDR3 runs to 12 residues. J gave up 10 bases and V 4 bases, and 7 bases lay outside the gene matches. CDR3 in amino acids: CASSPLTGSAFF. DNA for the CDR3: TGTGCCAGCAGCCCTCTGACAGGGTCAGCTTTCTTT.

The sample holds a few counts of this clone. The V call is TRBV7-2, the J call TRBJ1-1; 9 bases are a match to TRBD1. Per the germline V gene, CDR1 is SGHTA and CDR2 is FQGNSA. The junction had 14 bases not matched to a gene; V was cut back by 5 bases and J by 4 bases. The CDR3 is 17 residues long. This chain's CDR3 is CASSPGTGLPGGTEAFF. The CDR3 bases are TGTGCCAGCAGCCCAGGGACAGGGTTACCCGGAGGCACTGAAGCTTTCTTT.

The V call is TRBV7-3, the J call TRBJ2-3; 7 nucleotides align to TRBD1. V shed 4 bases and J 4 bases; nucleotides not matched to a gene: 8. CDR3 length: 15 residues. Germline V gene lookup returns CDR1 SGHTA and CDR2 FQGTGA. The CDR3 nucleotides are TGTGCCAGCAGCTCACTTACAGGGGCATCAGATACGCAGTATTTT. Translated, it gives CASSSLTGASDTQYF.

This chain uses TRBV28 with TRBJ1-1, with D possibly TRBD1 on 6 matching bases. The length of the CDR3 is 13 residues. Trimming removed 4 bases from V and 7 bases from J, with 13 bases in between. Germline CDR1 MDHEN, CDR2 SYDVKM. DNA of the CDR3: TGTGCCAGCAGTTCACCGTCAGGGGTTGAAGCTTTCTTT. Protein sequence: CASSSPSGVEAFF.

The chain is built from TRBV24-1 and TRBJ2-1; 9 bases are a match to TRBD2. Germline V gene data show CDR1 as KGHDR and CDR2 as SFDVKD. This CDR3 has 17 residues. J lost 6 bases, V lost 7 bases, and 15 bases had no gene match. The CDR3, as DNA: TGTGCCACCAGCACGTCAGCGGGACTAGCAGAAACCAATGAGCAGTTCTTC. This translates into CATSTSAGLAETNEQFF.

V is TRBV4-3 and J is TRBJ2-5; 7 positions match TRBD2. V gave up 4 bases and J gave up 0 bases; unmatched junction bases: 8. Per germline, CDR1 LGHNA and CDR2 YSLEER. CDR3 length: 16 amino acids. The CDR3 DNA reads as TGCGCCAGCAGCCTCGGGGAGGCGGGGGACCAAGAGACCCAGTACTTC. Its protein product is CASSLGEAGDQETQYF.

The chain uses TRBV4-3 and TRBJ2-7, with a possible D match to TRBD1 (7 bases). Per the germline V gene, CDR1 is LGHNA and CDR2 is YSLEER. Trimming shortened V by 3 bases and J by 4 bases, and 19 bases separated the two germline ends. This CDR3 spans 16 amino acids. CDR3 DNA: TGCGCCAGCAGCCAGAGATTAGGTTCAGGGGGGTACGAGCAGTACTTC. Amino acids: CASSQRLGSGGYEQYF.

The chain is built from TRBV7-3 and TRBJ2-5, with D hard to call. This CDR3 contains 13 residues. Trimming pared 2 bases from V and 2 bases from J, leaving 6 bases between. Germline CDR1 reads SGHTA; CDR2 reads FQGTGA. The CDR3 here is CASSLYYQETQYF. The CDR3 region has the DNA TGTGCCAGCAGCTTATACTATCAAGAGACCCAGTACTTC.

The chain carries TRBV9 and TRBJ2-5; D not resolved. The germline V gene has CDR1 SGDLS and CDR2 YYNGEE. The CDR3 consists of 11 residues. V lost 3 bases to trimming and J lost 5 bases, with 5 bases between them. In DNA form, the CDR3 reads TGTGCCAGCAGCGCCGCCGAGACCCAGTACTTC. It specifies CASSAAETQYF.

This clone appeared once. The chain recombines TRBV7-2 with TRBJ2-7; the D call may be TRBD1 or TRBD2 (5 bases each). Trimming stripped 4 bases from V and 0 bases from J, with 10 bases between. The CDR3 covers 14 residues. Germline V gene lookup returns CDR1 SGHTA and CDR2 FQGNSA. CDR3 sequence reads: CASSSGPVSYEQYF. The CDR3 coding sequence is TGTGCCAGCAGCTCGGGACCGGTCTCCTACGAGCAGTACTTC.

This clone was counted a few times. The V gene is TRBV6-5, the J gene TRBJ1-2; 7 bases fit TRBD1. The CDR3 is 14 residues long. With V trimmed by 5 bases and J by 7 bases, 10 bases remained unmatched. Looked up from germline, CDR1 is MNHEY and CDR2 is SVGAGI. CDR3 nucleotide sequence: TGTGCCAGCAGTCCCCAGGGGGGAGCTCGTGGCTACACCTTC. Translation gives CASSPQGGARGYTF.

The rearrangement links TRBV28 to TRBJ1-2, with D perhaps TRBD1 (6 bases). Germline CDR1 MDHEN, CDR2 SYDVKM. Trimming cost V 5 bases and J 8 bases, with 30 bases left between them. The CDR3 runs to 18 residues. In nucleotides, the CDR3 is TGTGCCAGCAGTATCGGTTACCTTGAAGGGGCTAGGGGGTCCGGCTACACCTTC. Translating gives CASSIGYLEGARGSGYTF.

The chain recombines TRBV28 with TRBJ1-1; D uncertain. CDR3 length: 15 amino acids. In germline, CDR1 is MDHEN, CDR2 SYDVKM. The germline V and J ends were trimmed by 6 bases and 3 bases, with 17 bases remaining between them. CDR3 loop: CASRPPPTGYTEAFF. DNA of the CDR3: TGTGCCAGCAGACCCCCCCCGACCGGGTACACTGAAGCTTTCTTT. The full variable domain, completed using reference TRBV28 and TRBJ1-1, is DVKVTQSSRYLVKRTGEKVFLECVQDMDHENMFWYRQDPGLGLRLIYFSYDVKMKEKGDIPEGYSVSREKKERFSLILESASTNQTSMYLCASRPPPTGYTEAFFGQGTRLTVV.

The CDR3 bases are TGTGCCACCAGTGATTTCGGTCAGCCCCAGCATTTT. It encodes CATSDFGQPQHF. The chain employs TRBV24-1 and TRBJ1-5; D gene unclear. Germline V gives CDR1 KGHDR, CDR2 SFDVKD. The CDR3 contains 12 residues. With 1 base removed from V and 6 bases from J, the gap between germline ends came to 3 bases.

The CDR3 region is CASSVVGGPPDTQYF. In nucleotides, the CDR3 is TGTGCCAGCAGCGTAGTTGGGGGACCACCAGATACGCAGTATTTT. The chain is built from TRBV9 and TRBJ2-3; the D call may be TRBD1 or TRBD2 (5 bases each). This CDR3 spans 15 amino acids. The V end was cut by 0 bases, the J end by 4 bases, with 12 bases between. CDR1 is SGDLS and CDR2 is YYNGEE in the germline V gene.

The V gene is TRBV7-9, the J gene TRBJ2-7, with TRBD2 matching 8 bases. CDR3 length: 15 residues. Germline V lookup: CDR1 SEHNR, CDR2 FQNEAQ (reference sequence). The trim removed 10 bases at V and 1 base at J, leaving 12 bases unmatched. CDR3 coding DNA: TGTGCCACCACCCGGGGGGGGACCACTTCCTACGAGCAGTACTTC. Protein: CATTRGGTTSYEQYF.

The chain joins TRBV4-1 to TRBJ2-7; possibly TRBD1 or TRBD2 for D (5 bases each). Germline assignment: CDR1 MGHRA and CDR2 YSYEKL. The CDR3 runs 14 residues. Between the trimmed V and J ends, which lost 3 bases and 2 bases, there was a span of 11 bases. CDR3 DNA sequence: TGCGCCAGCAGCCACAGGGACGGAGCCTACGAGCAGTACTTC. Its protein product is CASSHRDGAYEQYF.

The J gene is TRBJ2-1, the V gene TRBV24-1; D might be TRBD2 (6 bases). This CDR3 has 13 residues. Between the trimmed V and J ends, which lost 2 bases and 12 bases, there was a span of 13 bases. Germline V gene lookup returns CDR1 KGHDR and CDR2 SFDVKD. The CDR3 protein is CATSDSRRERQFF. The CDR3, as DNA: TGTGCCACCAGTGATTCTCGCCGGGAGAGGCAGTTCTTC.

V is TRBV10-3 and J is TRBJ2-3; TRBD1 is a possible D gene (5 bases). CDR3 size: 16 residues. Germline CDR1 is ENHRY and CDR2 is SYGVKD. V gave up 4 bases and J gave up 0 bases, with 14 bases separating them. CDR3 sequence (DNA): TGTGCCATCAGTGCACGGCCAGGGCCTAGCACAGATACGCAGTATTTT. It translates to CAISARPGPSTDTQYF.

This clone has a single count. J is TRBJ1-4 and V is TRBV6-1; the D is unclear. The CDR3 consists of 12 residues. V lost 3 bases and J 5 bases, leaving 4 bases between the germline ends. Germline values: CDR1 MNHNS, CDR2 SASEGT. The CDR3 spells CASSDRNEKLFF. The CDR3 DNA is TGTGCCAGCAGTGACAGGAATGAAAAACTGTTTTTT.

The chain has TRBV11-3 and TRBJ1-2; D possibly corresponds to TRBD1 (5 bases). The CDR3 contains 12 residues. Germline CDR1 reads SGHNT; CDR2 reads YENEEA. V lost 5 bases and J lost 8, with 12 bases in between. DNA for the CDR3: TGTGCCAGCAGCCCCGGGGGGAGCGGCTACACCTTC. Translating it yields CASSPGGSGYTF.

The V call is TRBV7-3, the J call TRBJ1-1; 9 nucleotides align to TRBD1. The J segment lost 1 base and the V segment lost 2 bases, leaving 8 bases of the junction unmatched. Germline V lookup: CDR1 SGHTA, CDR2 FQGTGA. The CDR3 is 17 amino acids. The CDR3: CASSLGGTGKKNTEAFF. The DNA for the CDR3 is TGTGCCAGCAGCTTAGGCGGGACAGGGAAAAAGAACACTGAAGCTTTCTTT.

This chain links TRBV29-1 with TRBJ2-5, with a tentative D call TRBD1 (6 bases). Trimming took 2 bases from V and 5 from J, leaving 9 bases between them. There are 12 residues in the CDR3. Germline V lookup: CDR1 SQVTM, CDR2 ANQGSEA. The CDR3: CSVETGRETQYF. CDR3 nucleotides: TGCAGCGTTGAAACAGGGCGGGAGACCCAGTACTTC.